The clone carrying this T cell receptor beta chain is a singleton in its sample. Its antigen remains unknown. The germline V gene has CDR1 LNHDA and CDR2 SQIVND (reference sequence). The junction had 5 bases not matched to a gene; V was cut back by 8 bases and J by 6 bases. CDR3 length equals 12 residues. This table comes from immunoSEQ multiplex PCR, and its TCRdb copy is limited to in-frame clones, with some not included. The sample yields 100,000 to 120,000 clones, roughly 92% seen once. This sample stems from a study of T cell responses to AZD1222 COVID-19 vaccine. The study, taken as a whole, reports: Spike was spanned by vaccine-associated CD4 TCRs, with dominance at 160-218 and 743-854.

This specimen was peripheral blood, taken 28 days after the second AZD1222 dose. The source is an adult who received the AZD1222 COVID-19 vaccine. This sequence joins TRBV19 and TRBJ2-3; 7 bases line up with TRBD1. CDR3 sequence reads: CASGQVEDTQYF. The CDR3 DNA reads TGTGCCAGTGGACAGGTCGAGGATACGCAGTATTTT.